This T cell receptor (beta chain) was observed in a study of T cell changes during pregnancy in multiple sclerosis. Only in-frame clones appear in the TCRdb table, and some are missing; sequencing was by immunoSEQ multiplex PCR. Among over 20,000 clones, roughly 90% were seen once, and the ten largest hold 0.9% to 1.2%. The clonotype was recovered from a female donor in good health, enrolled as a control in a pregnancy study. The sequencing used CD4+ T cells from peripheral blood mononuclear cells, collected in the first trimester of pregnancy.

The CDR3 loop reads CASSSSPGNEQFF. CDR3 DNA: TGTGCCAGCAGCTCAAGTCCGGGGAATGAGCAGTTCTTC. The gene calls are TRBV7-8 and TRBJ2-1; weak D call: TRBD2 (5 bases). Germline CDR1 reads SGHVS; CDR2 reads FQNEAQ. V lost 4 bases and J lost 7, with 11 bases in between. This CDR3 contains 13 residues.